This is a list of T cell receptor beta chains from one sample in a study of blood T cell repertoires in COVID-19. Generated by immunoSEQ multiplex PCR, the TCRdb table keeps only in-frame clones and is missing some. This table has fewer than 600,000 clones, approximately 88% appearing once. Sequences were obtained from PBMCs or T cells enriched from blood (not recorded which). These TCRs come from a woman aged 40 to 50 who had recovered from COVID-19. The CDR3 runs from the conserved cysteine through the conserved F or W. The order of the fields is J gene, clone size, D gene, V gene, CDR3 protein, CDR3 DNA. D genes are given only for firm matches. Clone size, where shown, is once, few, many, or a class for clones that have expanded.

J: TRBJ1-2; size: .; D: .; V: TRBV19; CDR3: CASSIVRAGVNGYTF; DNA: TGTGCCAGTAGTATAGTTCGGGCAGGGGTAAATGGCTACACCTTC
J: TRBJ2-1; size: .; D: TRBD1; V: TRBV19; CDR3: CASSRQGWSYNEQFF; DNA: TGTGCCAGTAGTAGACAGGGATGGTCCTACAATGAGCAGTTCTTC
J: TRBJ2-7; size: .; D: .; V: TRBV10-1; CDR3: CASSEGPLASEQYF; DNA: TGCGCCAGCAGTGAGGGGCCCCTGGCCAGCGAGCAGTACTTC
J: TRBJ1-2; size: .; D: TRBD1; V: TRBV4-3; CDR3: CASSQETGRRFGSQPIYGYTF; DNA: TGCGCCAGCAGCCAAGAGACAGGGCGAAGATTTGGTTCTCAGCCCATCTATGGCTACACCTTC
J: TRBJ2-3; size: .; D: TRBD2; V: TRBV7-8; CDR3: CASSLTHTSEHTDTQYF; DNA: TGTGCCAGCAGCTTAACCCATACTAGCGAACACACAGATACGCAGTATTTT
J: TRBJ1-1; size: .; D: TRBD1; V: TRBV19; CDR3: CASSVQGINTEAFF; DNA: TGTGCCAGTAGCGTACAGGGGATTAACACTGAAGCTTTCTTT
J: TRBJ1-6; size: once; D: TRBD1; V: TRBV4-3; CDR3: CASSQPLNRGLYNSPLHF; DNA: TGCGCCAGCAGCCAACCTCTTAACAGGGGGCTTTATAATTCACCCCTCCACTTT
J: TRBJ1-1; size: .; D: .; V: TRBV7-9; CDR3: CASSGGQGVETEAFF; DNA: TGTGCCAGCAGCGGCGGCCAGGGTGTAGAAACTGAAGCTTTCTTT
J: TRBJ2-5; size: .; D: TRBD2; V: TRBV4-1; CDR3: CASSPEREWQETQYF; DNA: TGCGCCAGCAGCCCCGAGCGGGAGTGGCAAGAGACCCAGTACTTC
J: TRBJ2-3; size: .; D: .; V: TRBV7-2; CDR3: CASRDTYGCGTDTQYF; DNA: TGTGCCAGCCGGGACACCTACGGCTGTGGCACAGATACGCAGTATTTT
J: TRBJ1-1; size: few; D: .; V: TRBV6-2/TRBV6-3; CDR3: CASSYGGDTEAFF; DNA: TGTGCCAGCAGTTACGGAGGGGACACTGAAGCTTTCTTT
J: TRBJ2-1; size: few; D: TRBD2; V: TRBV4-2; CDR3: CASSASGTSINEQFF; DNA: TGTGCCAGCAGCGCCTCCGGGACTAGCATCAATGAGCAGTTCTTC
J: TRBJ1-2; size: .; D: TRBD1; V: TRBV11-3; CDR3: CASSPTGDYGYTF; DNA: TGTGCCAGCAGCCCCACAGGGGACTATGGCTACACCTTC
J: TRBJ1-5; size: .; D: .; V: TRBV4-1; CDR3: CASSLRQDLSNQPQHF; DNA: TGCGCCAGCAGCCTCCGACAGGACCTTAGCAATCAGCCCCAGCATTTT
J: TRBJ2-7; size: once; D: TRBD1; V: TRBV7-9; CDR3: CASSPDMTRDREQYF; DNA: TGTGCCAGCAGCCCCGACATGACAAGGGACAGGGAGCAGTACTTC
J: TRBJ1-2; size: .; D: .; V: TRBV29-1; CDR3: CSVDGPIGGGYTF; DNA: TGCAGCGTTGACGGACCGATCGGGGGTGGCTACACCTTC
J: TRBJ2-7; size: .; D: .; V: TRBV19; CDR3: CASSIRGITYEQYF; DNA: TGTGCCAGTAGTATTCGGGGAATAACCTACGAGCAGTACTTC
J: TRBJ2-7; size: .; D: TRBD2; V: TRBV6-5; CDR3: CASSYPGAGGPYEQYF; DNA: TGTGCCAGCAGTTACCCGGGGGCGGGAGGGCCCTACGAGCAGTACTTC
J: TRBJ2-2; size: few; D: TRBD1; V: TRBV19; CDR3: CASNYRGAADTGELFF; DNA: TGTGCCAGTAATTACAGGGGGGCAGCGGACACCGGGGAGCTGTTTTTT
J: TRBJ1-2; size: .; D: TRBD1; V: TRBV19; CDR3: CASSVQGAGNYGYTF; DNA: TGTGCCAGTAGTGTTCAGGGGGCGGGTAACTATGGCTACACCTTC
J: TRBJ2-1; size: .; D: TRBD2; V: TRBV7-2; CDR3: CASSFTGTSGRRLYNEQFF; DNA: TGTGCCAGCAGCTTTACCGGGACTAGCGGCCGGCGCCTGTACAATGAGCAGTTCTTC
J: TRBJ1-5; size: .; D: .; V: TRBV7-9; CDR3: CASSLWAGGGNQPQHF; DNA: TGTGCCAGCAGCTTGTGGGCGGGGGGCGGTAATCAGCCCCAGCATTTT
J: TRBJ2-5; size: .; D: .; V: TRBV21-1; CDR3: CASSKANKGDSGETQYF; DNA: TGTGCCAGCAGCAAAGCAAACAAGGGCGACAGTGGGGAGACCCAGTACTTC
J: TRBJ2-7; size: .; D: .; V: TRBV14; CDR3: CASSQGSLNEQYF; DNA: TGTGCCAGCAGCCAAGGGAGTCTGAACGAGCAGTACTTC
J: TRBJ1-2; size: .; D: .; V: TRBV4-1; CDR3: CASSQDRGIYGYTF; DNA: TGCGCCAGCAGCCAAGACAGGGGAATCTATGGCTACACCTTC
J: TRBJ2-7; size: .; D: .; V: TRBV7-2; CDR3: CASRMDWNSYEQYF; DNA: TGTGCCAGCAGGATGGACTGGAACTCCTACGAGCAGTACTTC